The next 26 T cell receptor beta chains were all read from a single sample in a study of T cells expressing NK-cell markers. TCRdb reprocessed the 5' RACE reads and keeps a single row for each CDR3 protein, giving no DNA. Its table records about 540,000 distinct CDR3 sequences. The sequenced sample consisted of blood T cells: a sorted CD56 or NKG2C T cell subset, CD4+ or CD8+ T cells, or bulk PBMC T cells (not recorded which). Receptor source: a man aged 18 to 29 in good health.

The V call is TRBV20-1, the J call TRBJ2-1; TCRdb outputs TRBD2, but without DNA this stays unchecked. The CDR3 loop spans 18 amino acids. CDR1 DFQATT and CDR2 SNEGSKA come from the germline V gene (reference sequence). The CDR3 loop is CSASGDVRRLALDNEQFF.

V is TRBV5-1 and J is TRBJ2-3; the D call of TRBD1 rests on TCRdb alone, since no DNA is present to check it. The CDR3 is 17 residues long. Germline values: CDR1 SGHRS, CDR2 YFSETQ. The CDR3 region is CASSLVAGDLPPDTQYF.

This chain uses TRBV12-3 or TRBV12-4 with TRBJ1-1. The CDR3 extends over 12 amino acids. This chain's CDR3 is CAASARGLEAFF.

The rearrangement links TRBV15 to TRBJ1-1; checking the TCRdb D call of TRBD1 is not possible without DNA. This CDR3 region has 14 residues. Germline values: CDR1 LNHNV, CDR2 YYDKDF (reference sequence). The CDR3 sequence: CATSRGTGDTEAFF. Drawing the rest from reference TRBV15 and TRBJ1-1, the complete variable domain is DAMVIQNPRYQVTQFGKPVTLSCSQTLNHNVMYWYQQKSSQAPKLLFHYYDKDFNNEADTPDNFQSRRPNTSFCFLDIRSPGLGDTAMYLCATSRGTGDTEAFFGQGTRLTVV.

This chain uses TRBV29-1 with TRBJ1-2; the D call from TCRdb, TRBD1, cannot be confirmed without DNA. Germline V CDR1 and CDR2: SQVTM, ANQGSEA. The CDR3 has 12 residues. CDR3 protein: CSVEGGSDGYTF. Combining the CDR3 with reference TRBV29-1 and TRBJ1-2 gives the whole variable domain SAVISQKPSRDICQRGTSLTIQCQVDSQVTMMFWYRQQPGQSLTLIATANQGSEATYESGFVIDKFPISRPNLTFSTLTVSNMSPEDSSIYLCSVEGGSDGYTFGSGTRLTVV.

The chain is built from TRBV20-1 and TRBJ1-2. In germline, CDR1 is DFQATT, CDR2 SNEGSKA (reference sequence). The CDR3 length is 14 residues. CDR3: CSAREGRKSNGYTF.

The rearrangement links TRBV2 to TRBJ2-2. The CDR3 runs 14 residues. Looked up from germline, CDR1 is SNHLY and CDR2 is FYNNEI. This CDR3 is CASRPRSSAGELFF.

V is TRBV3-1 and J is TRBJ2-1. The CDR3 runs 15 residues. CDR1 LGHDT and CDR2 YNNKEL come from the germline V gene (reference sequence). CDR3: CASSQIRTTYDEQFF.

The chain recombines TRBV9 with TRBJ1-1; the D call from TCRdb, TRBD1, cannot be confirmed without DNA. The CDR3 covers 16 residues. Germline assignment: CDR1 SGDLS and CDR2 YYNGEE. CDR3 sequence: CASSVSYRAGNTEAFF.

The genes are TRBV7-9 and TRBJ2-1; TCRdb's D call of TRBD2 is untestable without DNA. This CDR3 contains 16 residues. Germline loops: CDR1 SEHNR, CDR2 FQNEAQ (reference sequence). CDR3 loop: CASSTPGLAGYNEQFF.

The genes are TRBV5-5 and TRBJ2-4; TCRdb's D call of TRBD2 is untestable without DNA. Germline V CDR1 and CDR2: SGHKS, YYEKEE (reference sequence). The CDR3 loop spans 12 amino acids. This CDR3 reads CASSTPRDSAYF.

The V and J genes are TRBV19 and TRBJ2-1. The CDR3 has 16 amino acids. Looked up from germline, CDR1 is LNHDA and CDR2 is SQIVND (reference sequence). The CDR3 here is CASSILRQGSYNEQFF. The full variable domain, in which reference TRBV19 and TRBJ2-1 provide the parts outside the CDR3, is DGGITQSPKYLFRKEGQNVTLSCEQNLNHDAMYWYRQDPGQGLRLIYYSQIVNDFQKGDIAEGYSVSREKKESFPLTVTSAQKNPTAFYLCASSILRQGSYNEQFFGPGTRLTVL.

The chain recombines TRBV4-2 with TRBJ2-2; TCRdb returns TRBD1, unconfirmable since there is no DNA. This CDR3 is 15 amino acids long. The germline CDR1 and CDR2 sequences are LGHNA and YNFKEQ. Here the CDR3 reads CASSQDRGRLGELFF.

The CDR3 sequence: CASSYGAGGLNEQFF. This chain connects TRBV11-3 to TRBJ2-1; TCRdb designates TRBD2, a call that cannot be tested without DNA. There are 15 residues in the CDR3. Germline values: CDR1 SGHNT, CDR2 YENEEA.

This chain uses TRBV7-9 with TRBJ1-1; TCRdb calls TRBD1, which cannot be checked without DNA. The CDR3 contains 14 residues. Germline CDR1 and CDR2: SEHNR and FQNEAQ (reference sequence). Here the CDR3 reads CASRNRDFGTEAFF.

The gene calls are TRBV29-1 and TRBJ2-2; TCRdb indicates TRBD1, and absent DNA this call remains unverified. Germline-derived CDR1 and CDR2 are SQVTM and ANQGSEA. The CDR3 runs 12 residues. The CDR3 is CSVDGTHGELFF.

The rearrangement uses TRBV29-1 and TRBJ2-4; the TCRdb call, TRBD2, lacks DNA for checking. In germline, CDR1 is SQVTM, CDR2 ANQGSEA. The CDR3 has 15 amino acids. This CDR3 reads CSVGQTSGTKNIQYF.

The CDR3 is CSARDRWVGNSPLHF. The chain uses TRBV20-1 and TRBJ1-6. Germline CDR1 DFQATT, CDR2 SNEGSKA (reference sequence). The CDR3 is 15 amino acids.

The rearrangement links TRBV7-9 to TRBJ2-1; lacking DNA, the TRBD2 call made by TCRdb goes unchecked. CDR1 SEHNR and CDR2 FQNEAQ come from the germline V gene (reference sequence). This CDR3 is 18 amino acids long. CDR3 protein: CASSPKSAGTSGRNEQFF.

This chain uses TRBV20-1 with TRBJ2-5; as DNA is missing, the TRBD1 call by TCRdb cannot be tested. This CDR3 is built from 12 residues. Germline-derived CDR1 and CDR2 are DFQATT and SNEGSKA (reference sequence). The chain's CDR3 is CSAPTGTETQYF.

This chain joins TRBV7-9 and TRBJ2-5. CDR1 and CDR2 from the germline V gene are SEHNR and FQNEAQ (reference sequence). CDR3 length: 15 amino acids. CDR3 sequence: CASSFRQVVAETQYF. The full variable domain, in which reference TRBV7-9 and TRBJ2-5 provide the parts outside the CDR3, is DTGVSQNPRHKITKRGQNVTFRCDPISEHNRLYWYRQTLGQGPEFLTYFQNEAQLEKSRLLSDRFSAERPKGSFSTLEIQRTEQGDSAMYLCASSFRQVVAETQYFGPGTRLLVL.

This chain uses TRBV7-2 with TRBJ2-2; the D call from TCRdb, TRBD1, cannot be confirmed without DNA. The CDR3 consists of 17 residues. From germline, CDR1 is SGHTA and CDR2 FQGNSA. This chain's CDR3 is CASSLVAGQGSTGELFF.

The chain links TRBV27 to TRBJ2-7; with no DNA, the TCRdb D assignment of TRBD1 cannot be verified. The length of the CDR3 is 17 residues. Germline CDR1 reads MNHEY; CDR2 reads SMNVEV (reference sequence). CDR3 sequence: CASSFLRPLGQGNEQYF.

The gene calls are TRBV7-9 and TRBJ1-4; the D call of TRBD1 rests on TCRdb alone, since no DNA is present to check it. CDR1 SEHNR and CDR2 FQNEAQ come from the germline V gene (reference sequence). The CDR3 has 16 amino acids. This CDR3 reads CASSLAGIATNEKLFF.

V and J are TRBV18 and TRBJ1-1. Germline V gives CDR1 KGHSH, CDR2 LQKENI. The CDR3 is made up of 16 amino acids. CDR3 amino acids: CASGPQAAGMNTEAFF.

V is TRBV7-9 and J is TRBJ2-2; the TRBD1 assignment by TCRdb is unverifiable without DNA. The CDR3 spans 15 residues. Germline V lookup: CDR1 SEHNR, CDR2 FQNEAQ (reference sequence). The CDR3: CASSPNSGQSGELFF.